This passage covers 31 T cell receptor beta chains from one sample sequenced in a study of cytomegalovirus exposure and HLA in healthy donors. The PCR had 60 Vbeta and 13 Jbeta primers. Sequenced by immunoSEQ multiplex PCR; TCRdb stores in-frame clones only, minus some. The sample holds approximately 170,000 clones; 77% are singletons and the top ten take roughly 7.4%. Input material: PBMCs. The source of these receptors is a male donor in good health and CMV-seropositive.

V and J are TRBV29-1 and TRBJ2-1, with D possibly TRBD2 on 7 matching bases. This CDR3 spans 15 amino acids. Germline V gene sequence: CDR1 SQVTM, CDR2 ANQGSEA. Trimming cost V 4 bases and J 12 bases, with 25 bases left between them. The CDR3 DNA sequence: TGCAGCGTTGTTTCAACGAGGGGGGGCCCCGCGGGGCAGTTCTTC. Amino acid sequence: CSVVSTRGGPAGQFF.

The gene calls are TRBV2 and TRBJ2-3; 13 nucleotides align to TRBD2. Trimming cost V 6 bases and J 2 bases; bases outside gene matches: 2. Germline V gene sequence: CDR1 SNHLY, CDR2 FYNNEI. The CDR3 contains 15 residues. The CDR3 DNA is TGTGCCAGCAGCGGGACTAGCGGGAACACAGATACGCAGTATTTT. Amino acid sequence: CASSGTSGNTDTQYF.

V usage is TRBV11-2 and J usage is TRBJ2-5; 11 bases match TRBD1. There are 17 residues in the CDR3. The ends lost 2 bases at V and 2 bases at J; junction bases unmatched: 7. Germline loops: CDR1 SGHAT, CDR2 FQNNGV. CDR3 sequence (DNA): TGTGCCAGCAGCTTAAGATGGACAGGGGGCCCGCAAGAGACCCAGTACTTC. It codes for CASSLRWTGGPQETQYF. Variable domain in full (rest from reference TRBV11-2 and TRBJ2-5): EAGVAQSPRYKIIEKRQSVAFWCNPISGHATLYWYQQILGQGPKLLIQFQNNGVVDDSQLPKDRFSAERLKGVDSTLKIQPAKLEDSAVYLCASSLRWTGGPQETQYFGPGTRLLVL.

V is TRBV11-1 and J is TRBJ2-3; TRBD1 aligns across 9 bases. Trimming at V came to 5 bases and at J to 3 bases, leaving 6 bases not matched to a gene. Germline values: CDR1 SGHAT, CDR2 FQDESV (reference sequence). The CDR3 runs 15 residues. The chain's CDR3 is CASSVNRGQTDTQYF. CDR3 DNA sequence: TGTGCCAGCAGCGTAAACAGGGGGCAGACAGATACGCAGTATTTT.

This chain uses TRBV5-1 with TRBJ2-2, with TRBD2 identical over 11 bases. Trimming removed 7 bases from V and 6 bases from J; junction bases left unmatched: 5. This CDR3 contains 14 residues. Germline V gene data show CDR1 as SGHRS and CDR2 as YFSETQ. This CDR3 is CASYWGLAAGELFF. As DNA, the CDR3 is TGCGCCAGCTATTGGGGACTAGCGGCCGGGGAGCTGTTTTTT. Full variable domain (missing parts from reference TRBV5-1 and TRBJ2-2): KAGVTQTPRYLIKTRGQQVTLSCSPISGHRSVSWYQQTPGQGLQFLFEYFSETQRNKGNFPGRFSGRQFSNSRSEMNVSTLELGDSALYLCASYWGLAAGELFFGEGSRLTVL.

The chain has TRBV6-1 and TRBJ2-6; D call uncertain. Germline V lookup: CDR1 MNHNS, CDR2 SASEGT. The CDR3 covers 15 residues. Trimming cost V 2 bases and J 0 bases, with 5 bases left between them. Here the CDR3 reads CASSELSSGANVLTF. CDR3 nucleotide sequence: TGTGCCAGCAGTGAACTTTCCTCTGGGGCCAACGTCCTGACTTTC.

This clone was detected a few times. This chain links TRBV2 with TRBJ2-7, with D perhaps matching TRBD2 (6 bases). The germline CDR1 and CDR2 sequences are SNHLY and FYNNEI. The CDR3 runs 15 residues. Trimming removed 6 bases from V and 0 bases from J, with 15 bases in between. The CDR3 DNA sequence: TGTGCCAGCAGCGCCGGGAGTTTCTCCTCCTACGAGCAGTACTTC. As protein: CASSAGSFSSYEQYF.

V is TRBV7-8 and J is TRBJ2-5; D remains ambiguous. The CDR3 runs 13 residues. V shed 1 base and J shed 6 bases, with 9 bases lying between them. Germline V gene lookup returns CDR1 SGHVS and CDR2 FQNEAQ. CDR3 coding DNA: TGTGCCAGCAGCTTAGTAGTGGGCCAGACCCAGTACTTC. Protein sequence: CASSLVVGQTQYF.

The chain carries TRBV2 and TRBJ1-2, with D possibly matching TRBD1 (6 bases). CDR3 length: 17 amino acids. CDR1 and CDR2 (germline): SNHLY, FYNNEI. The germline V and J ends were trimmed by 2 bases and 0 bases, with 16 bases remaining between them. Here the CDR3 DNA reads TGTGCCAGCAGTGAACAACCCCCCCAGGGGCCTAACTATGGCTACACCTTC. Protein sequence: CASSEQPPQGPNYGYTF.

The CDR3 here is CAWSGGLGNTIYF. The CDR3 bases are TGTGCCTGGAGTGGGGGGCTGGGAAACACCATATATTTT. The rearrangement uses TRBV30 and TRBJ1-3; a possible D gene is TRBD1 (6 bases). The CDR3 covers 13 residues. CDR1 GTSNPN and CDR2 SVGIG come from the germline V gene (reference sequence). Trimming cost V 1 base and J 4 bases, with 8 bases left between them.

V is TRBV7-3 and J is TRBJ2-5; D is unresolved. There are 13 residues in the CDR3. Trimming took 2 bases from V and 7 from J, leaving 11 bases between them. CDR1 SGHTA and CDR2 FQGTGA come from the germline V gene. The CDR3 DNA reads as TGTGCCAGCAGCTTAGGTGCCGCGCGGACCCAGTACTTC. It is translated as CASSLGAARTQYF.

This sequence joins TRBV6-1 and TRBJ2-7, with D possibly matching TRBD2 (7 bases). This CDR3 region has 15 residues. Germline V lookup: CDR1 MNHNS, CDR2 SASEGT. The V and J ends lost 0 bases and 7 bases respectively, with 16 bases between them. The CDR3 DNA reads TGTGCCAGCAGTGAAGCACCGGGGGGCCCCCAGGAGCAGTACTTC. Its protein product is CASSEAPGGPQEQYF.

This chain connects TRBV28 to TRBJ1-4; D gene unclear. Per germline, CDR1 MDHEN and CDR2 SYDVKM. Between the trimmed V and J ends, which lost 2 bases and 0 bases, there was a span of 7 bases. The CDR3 sequence is 15 residues long. This CDR3 reads CASSLGGATNEKLFF. CDR3 nucleotides: TGTGCCAGCAGTTTAGGCGGCGCAACTAATGAAAAACTGTTTTTT.

The chain uses TRBV2 and TRBJ2-7; no clear D gene. Germline CDR1 reads SNHLY; CDR2 reads FYNNEI. The CDR3 has 14 residues. The ends were cut back, 1 base at V and 2 bases at J, with 9 bases in the middle. For the CDR3, the DNA is TGTGCCAGCAGTGAAGACGGTTTCCCCTACGAGCAGTACTTC. Protein: CASSEDGFPYEQYF.

The chain carries TRBV19 and TRBJ1-4; the match to TRBD1 covers 7 bases. Germline CDR1 LNHDA, CDR2 SQIVND (reference sequence). Trimming cost V 3 bases and J 4 bases; bases outside gene matches: 5. The CDR3 runs 15 residues. In DNA form, the CDR3 reads TGTGCCAGTAGTATCTACAGGGGATATAATGAAAAACTGTTTTTT. Its protein is CASSIYRGYNEKLFF.

The chain couples TRBV6-5 to TRBJ2-1; possibly TRBD2 for D (6 bases). Germline V gene lookup returns CDR1 MNHEY and CDR2 SVGAGI. This CDR3 is 15 amino acids long. The V end lost 6 bases, the J end lost 12 bases, and 24 bases lay between the germline ends. The DNA of the CDR3 is TGTGCCAGCAGCTCCGCCCGGGACTCTCCGAGCTTGCAGTTCTTC. Protein product: CASSSARDSPSLQFF.

The chain is built from TRBV6-5 and TRBJ1-5; TRBD1 aligns across 9 bases. The CDR3 spans 13 residues. The germline V gene encodes CDR1 MNHEY and CDR2 SVGAGI. The trim removed 7 bases at V and 6 bases at J, leaving 4 bases unmatched. The CDR3 coding sequence is TGTGCCAGCACCGGACAGGGGAGTCAGCCCCAGCATTTT. Amino acids: CASTGQGSQPQHF.

This chain uses TRBV21-1 with TRBJ2-5; the table calls TRBD1, which could not be checked here. TRBV21-1 is listed as a pseudogene. The CDR3 sequence is 17 residues long. The CDR3 is CASSKVRGTGEQETQYF. For the CDR3, the DNA is TGTGCCAGCAGCAAAGTCCGGGGGACAGGGGAACAAGAGACCCAGTACTTC.

This chain connects TRBV27 to TRBJ1-1; 9 bases align to TRBD1. This CDR3 has 14 residues. Unmatched junction bases numbered 7, after V lost 7 bases and J lost 4 bases. The germline gives CDR1 MNHEY, CDR2 SMNVEV (reference sequence). The CDR3 is CASNRDREGTEAFF. CDR3 bases: TGTGCCAGCAACCGGGACAGGGAGGGCACTGAAGCTTTCTTT.

The chain employs TRBV27 and TRBJ2-7, with TRBD2 matching 7 bases. Germline V lookup: CDR1 MNHEY, CDR2 SMNVEV (reference sequence). The CDR3 extends over 14 amino acids. The J segment lost 2 bases and the V segment lost 5 bases, leaving 6 bases of the junction unmatched. The CDR3, as DNA: TGTGCCAGCAGTCTAGCCGGGACTACCTACGAGCAGTACTTC. Its translation: CASSLAGTTYEQYF.

This clone has more than one count but fewer than ten. This chain joins TRBV6-5 and TRBJ1-4, with D hard to call. V lost 7 bases to trimming and J lost 4 bases, with 10 bases between them. Germline loops: CDR1 MNHEY, CDR2 SVGAGI. The CDR3 runs to 13 residues. CDR3 region: CASTSTGNEKLFF. As DNA, the CDR3 is TGTGCCAGCACCTCTACGGGTAATGAAAAACTGTTTTTT.

This clone has only one observation. The chain combines TRBV4-2 with TRBJ2-7; TRBD1 agrees at 9 bases. The CDR3 runs 18 residues. With V trimmed by 2 bases and J by 2 bases, 13 bases remained unmatched. The germline gives CDR1 LGHNA, CDR2 YNFKEQ. The CDR3 loop is CASSQSLPRQGVAYEQYF. The CDR3, as DNA: TGTGCCAGCAGCCAAAGTCTTCCCCGACAGGGGGTCGCCTACGAGCAGTACTTC.

The chain couples TRBV4-2 to TRBJ2-2; the match to TRBD1 covers 8 bases. V dropped 0 bases and J dropped 7; count of bases not matched to a gene: 7. The CDR3 loop spans 16 amino acids. Germline assignment: CDR1 LGHNA and CDR2 YNFKEQ. CDR3 nucleotide sequence: TGTGCCAGCAGCCAAGAGCAGGGGGCCCAGGGCGGGGAGCTGTTTTTT. As protein: CASSQEQGAQGGELFF.

The V and J genes are TRBV9 and TRBJ2-6; D is ambiguous. CDR3 length equals 13 residues. Germline CDR1 SGDLS, CDR2 YYNGEE. The V end was cut by 5 bases, the J end by 1 base, with 4 bases between. The CDR3 sequence is CASSQSGANVLTF. The CDR3 bases are TGTGCCAGCAGTCAATCTGGGGCCAACGTCCTGACTTTC.

The chain joins TRBV19 to TRBJ1-6, with 10 positions matching TRBD1. V shed 4 bases and J 7 bases; nucleotides not matched to a gene: 4. The CDR3 runs to 15 residues. The V gene's germline CDR1 is LNHDA and CDR2 SQIVND (reference sequence). The CDR3 nucleotides are TGTGCCAGTAGTAAAGACAGGGGGCCGAATTCACCCCTCCACTTT. Protein sequence: CASSKDRGPNSPLHF.

This chain joins TRBV27 and TRBJ2-7, with 7 bases that match TRBD1. CDR1 is MNHEY, CDR2 SMNVEV, per germline (reference sequence). V was pared by 5 bases and J by 2 bases, with 9 bases of the junction left unmatched. This CDR3 comprises 15 residues. In DNA form, the CDR3 reads TGTGCCAGCAGTCTGAGCTCGGGACAGACCTACGAGCAGTACTTC. Translation gives CASSLSSGQTYEQYF.

The sample holds one count of this clone. The gene calls are TRBV2 and TRBJ2-1; 11 bases are shared with TRBD2. V was clipped by 4 bases and J by 6 bases; unmatched bases: 2. Germline V CDR1 and CDR2: SNHLY, FYNNEI. CDR3 length: 14 residues. CDR3 amino acids: CASSVAGGRNEQFF. CDR3 DNA sequence: TGTGCCAGCAGTGTAGCGGGGGGGCGCAATGAGCAGTTCTTC.

This clone was observed a few times. This sequence joins TRBV5-6 and TRBJ1-1; TRBD1 is a possible D gene (5 bases). Trimming left V 2 bases short and J 7 bases short, with 12 bases between. This CDR3 has 13 amino acids. Germline V CDR1 and CDR2: SGHDT, YYEEEE. The CDR3 DNA reads TGTGCCAGCAGCTTTGGGGGGAGCGGTGAAGCTTTCTTT. Translated, it gives CASSFGGSGEAFF.

The chain uses TRBV6-5 and TRBJ1-1; D is perhaps TRBD1 (6 bases). Germline CDR1 is MNHEY and CDR2 is SVGAGI. V lost 11 bases to trimming and J lost 0 bases, with 19 bases between them. The CDR3 has 15 amino acids. CDR3 coding DNA: TGTGCCGTGATGGGGGGGGCTATAATGAACACTGAAGCTTTCTTT. Protein: CAVMGGAIMNTEAFF.

In DNA, the CDR3 is TGTGCCATCAGTTCGACTAGCGGGGGCCCGAACACCGGGGAGCTGTTTTTT. This sequence encodes CAISSTSGGPNTGELFF. The chain recombines TRBV10-3 with TRBJ2-2, with 12 bases fitting TRBD2. The germline CDR1 and CDR2 sequences are ENHRY and SYGVKD. V shed 5 bases, J shed 0 bases, and the junction held 4 bases outside the gene matches. CDR3 length: 17 amino acids.

J is TRBJ2-2 and V is TRBV9; 9 nucleotides agree with TRBD1. V trimming: 4 bases; J trimming: 5 bases; junction bases outside the gene matches: 12. Germline V gives CDR1 SGDLS, CDR2 YYNGEE. This CDR3 is 17 amino acids long. CDR3 bases: TGTGCCAGCAGCCCCCGGACAGGGGAGATGAGAACCGGGGAGCTGTTTTTT. Amino acids: CASSPRTGEMRTGELFF.